This T cell receptor (beta chain) was captured in a study of tumor T cells in aggressive B-cell lymphoma. Germline V gives CDR1 KGHSH, CDR2 LQKENI. Deletions cut 4 bases from V and 0 bases from J, with 5 bases between. The CDR3 is 13 residues long. The assay was immunoSEQ multiplex PCR, and TCRdb's table has in-frame clones only and misses some. The sample records approximately 600 clones, roughly 95% being singletons. The V gene is TRBV18, the J gene TRBJ2-3; D call uncertain. The TCR sequence derives from an adult with diffuse large B cell lymphoma. Sequencing input: tumor tissue. This chain's CDR3 is CASSRSSTDTQYF. As DNA, the CDR3 is TGTGCCAGCTCACGTAGTAGCACAGATACGCAGTATTTT.